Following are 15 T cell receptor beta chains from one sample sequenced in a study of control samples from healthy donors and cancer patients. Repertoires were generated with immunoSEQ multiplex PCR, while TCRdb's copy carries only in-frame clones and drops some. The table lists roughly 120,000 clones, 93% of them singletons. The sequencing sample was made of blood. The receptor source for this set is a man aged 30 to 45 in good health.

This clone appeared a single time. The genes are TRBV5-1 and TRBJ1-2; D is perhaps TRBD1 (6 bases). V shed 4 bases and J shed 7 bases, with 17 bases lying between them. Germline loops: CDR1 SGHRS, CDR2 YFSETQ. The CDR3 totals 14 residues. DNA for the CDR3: TGCGCCAGCAGCCCACTCGGGACATCCCCTGGCTACACCTTC. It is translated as CASSPLGTSPGYTF. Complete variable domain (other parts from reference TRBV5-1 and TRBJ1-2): KAGVTQTPRYLIKTRGQQVTLSCSPISGHRSVSWYQQTPGQGLQFLFEYFSETQRNKGNFPGRFSGRQFSNSRSEMNVSTLELGDSALYLCASSPLGTSPGYTFGSGTRLTVV.

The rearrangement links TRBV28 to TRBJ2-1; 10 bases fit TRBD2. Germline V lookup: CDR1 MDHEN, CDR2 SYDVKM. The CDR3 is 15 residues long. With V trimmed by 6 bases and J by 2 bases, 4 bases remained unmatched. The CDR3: CASSPAGGPYNEQFF. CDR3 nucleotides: TGTGCCAGCAGCCCAGCGGGGGGGCCCTACAATGAGCAGTTCTTC.

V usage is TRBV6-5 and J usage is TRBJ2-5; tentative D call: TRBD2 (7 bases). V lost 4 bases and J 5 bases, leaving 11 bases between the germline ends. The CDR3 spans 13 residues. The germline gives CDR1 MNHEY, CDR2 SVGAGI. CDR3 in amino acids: CASSFGGRETQYF. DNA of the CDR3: TGTGCCAGCAGTTTCGGGGGGCGGGAGACCCAGTACTTC.

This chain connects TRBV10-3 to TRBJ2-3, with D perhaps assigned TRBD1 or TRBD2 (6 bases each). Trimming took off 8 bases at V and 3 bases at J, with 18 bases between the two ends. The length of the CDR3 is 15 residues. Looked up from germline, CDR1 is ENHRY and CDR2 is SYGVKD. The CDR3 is CAIHGGLVRTDTQYF. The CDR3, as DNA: TGTGCCATCCATGGGGGGCTAGTCCGAACAGATACGCAGTATTTT.

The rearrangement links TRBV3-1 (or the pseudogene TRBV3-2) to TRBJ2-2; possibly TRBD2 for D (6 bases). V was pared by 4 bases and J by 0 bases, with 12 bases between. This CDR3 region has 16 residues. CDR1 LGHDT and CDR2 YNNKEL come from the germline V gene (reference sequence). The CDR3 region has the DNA TGTGCCAGCAGCCTCCGGACTAACACGAACACCGGGGAGCTGTTTTTT. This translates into CASSLRTNTNTGELFF.

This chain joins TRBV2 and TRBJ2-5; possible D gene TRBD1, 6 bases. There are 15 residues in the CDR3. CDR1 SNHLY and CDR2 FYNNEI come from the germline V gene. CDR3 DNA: TGTGCTTCCGATGGGGGCTTCTTGATCCAAGAGACCCAGTACTTC. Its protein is CASDGGFLIQETQYF.

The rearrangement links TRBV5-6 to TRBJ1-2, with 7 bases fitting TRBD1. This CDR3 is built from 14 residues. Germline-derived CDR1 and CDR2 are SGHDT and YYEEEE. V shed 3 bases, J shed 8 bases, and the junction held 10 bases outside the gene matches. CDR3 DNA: TGTGCCAGCAGCTCTCAGGGGGGTTTTGGAGGCTACACCTTC. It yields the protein CASSSQGGFGGYTF.

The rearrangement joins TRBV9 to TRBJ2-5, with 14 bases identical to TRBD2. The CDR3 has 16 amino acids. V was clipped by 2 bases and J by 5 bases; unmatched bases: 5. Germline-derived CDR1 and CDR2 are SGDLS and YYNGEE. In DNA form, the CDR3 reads TGTGCCAGCAGCGTGACTAGCGGGGGGGCAGGGGAGACCCAGTACTTC. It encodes CASSVTSGGAGETQYF.

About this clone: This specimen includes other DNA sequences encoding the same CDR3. This CDR3 reads CASGLATGTGSSTEAFF. CDR3 in DNA: TGTGCTAGTGGTTTGGCCACCGGAACAGGGTCTTCCACTGAAGCTTTCTTT. The rearrangement joins TRBV12-5 to TRBJ1-1, with a tentative D call TRBD1 (6 bases). V lost 1 base to trimming and J lost 4 bases, with 19 bases between them. The length of the CDR3 is 17 residues. Germline V gives CDR1 LGHNT, CDR2 FRNRAP.

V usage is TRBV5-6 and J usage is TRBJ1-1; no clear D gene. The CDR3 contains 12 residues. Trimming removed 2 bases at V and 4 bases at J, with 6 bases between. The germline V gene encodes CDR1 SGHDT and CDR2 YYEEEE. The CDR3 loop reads CASSLYSTEAFF. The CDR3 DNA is TGTGCCAGCAGCTTATATTCCACTGAAGCTTTCTTT.

The CDR3 is CSASGQETQYF. CDR3 coding DNA: TGCAGTGCTAGCGGGCAAGAGACCCAGTACTTC. The chain links TRBV20-1 to TRBJ2-5; no clear D gene. Trimming took off 3 bases at V and 2 bases at J, with 4 bases between the two ends. This CDR3 comprises 11 residues. Per germline, CDR1 DFQATT and CDR2 SNEGSKA (reference sequence).

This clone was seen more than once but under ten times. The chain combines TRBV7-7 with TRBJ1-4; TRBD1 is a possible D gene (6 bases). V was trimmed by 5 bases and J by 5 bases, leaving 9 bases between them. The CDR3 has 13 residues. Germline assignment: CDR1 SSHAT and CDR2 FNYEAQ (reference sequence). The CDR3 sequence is CASSPGVNEKLFF. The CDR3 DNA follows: TGTGCCAGCAGCCCAGGGGTAAATGAAAAACTGTTTTTT.

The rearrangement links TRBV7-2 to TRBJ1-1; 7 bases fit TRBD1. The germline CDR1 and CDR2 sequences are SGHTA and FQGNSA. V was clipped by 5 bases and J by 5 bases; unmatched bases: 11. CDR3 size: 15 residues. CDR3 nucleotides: TGTGCCAGCAGCCCCGCAGGGGGGGCGTGGACTGAAGCTTTCTTT. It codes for CASSPAGGAWTEAFF.

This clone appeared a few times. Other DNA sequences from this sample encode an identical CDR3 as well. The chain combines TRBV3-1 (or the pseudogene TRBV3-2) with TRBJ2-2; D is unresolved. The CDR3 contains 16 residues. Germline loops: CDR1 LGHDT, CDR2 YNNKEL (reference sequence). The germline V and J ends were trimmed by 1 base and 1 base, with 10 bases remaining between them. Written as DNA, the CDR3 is TGTGCCAGCAGCCAAGCTCGCGGTGGGAACACCGGGGAGCTGTTTTTT. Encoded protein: CASSQARGGNTGELFF.

In DNA, the CDR3 is TGTGCCACCCTCAGGGGGGGGTCCCCTACTAACTATGGCTACACCTTC. Residues: CATLRGGSPTNYGYTF. V usage is TRBV27 and J usage is TRBJ1-2, with 7 nucleotides matching TRBD1. J was trimmed by 0 bases and V by 10 bases; bases with no gene match: 14. CDR1 and CDR2 from the germline V gene are MNHEY and SMNVEV (reference sequence). The CDR3 length is 16 residues.